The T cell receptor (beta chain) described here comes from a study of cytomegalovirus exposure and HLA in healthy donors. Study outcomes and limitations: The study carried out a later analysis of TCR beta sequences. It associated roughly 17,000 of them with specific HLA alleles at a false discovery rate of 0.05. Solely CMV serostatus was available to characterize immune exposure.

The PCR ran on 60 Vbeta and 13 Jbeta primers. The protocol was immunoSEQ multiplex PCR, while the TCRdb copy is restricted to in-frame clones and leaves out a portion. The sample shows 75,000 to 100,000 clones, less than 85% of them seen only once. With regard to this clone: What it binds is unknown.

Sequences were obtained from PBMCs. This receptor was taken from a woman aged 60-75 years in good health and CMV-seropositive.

CDR3 bases: TGTGCCAGCAGCGTAGGGCAGGTGGCTGAAAAACTGTTTTTT. It yields the protein CASSVGQVAEKLFF. The chain combines TRBV9 with TRBJ1-4; unclear D gene. There are 14 residues in the CDR3. Germline V gene data show CDR1 as SGDLS and CDR2 as YYNGEE. V gave up 0 bases and J gave up 7 bases, with 10 bases separating them.